Listed below are T cell receptor beta chains from one sample, sequenced in a study of blood T cell repertoires in COVID-19. The repertoire was sequenced with immunoSEQ multiplex PCR; TCRdb's copy has only in-frame clones and lacks some. This sample has over 200,000 clones; approximately 84% occur once, and the top ten carry 1.8%. The specimen sequenced was PBMCs or T cells enriched from blood (not recorded which). These receptor sequences come from a man between 60 and 75 years old who had recovered from COVID-19. CDR3s include the opening cysteine and the closing phenylalanine or tryptophan. Fields, in order: V gene, J gene, clone size, D gene, CDR3 DNA, CDR3 protein. The D gene is left open where the match is weak. Rows give clone size only sometimes, using once, few, many, or a class for an expanded clone.

TRBV18	TRBJ1-1	-	-	TGTGCCAGCTCAACGGGACACAGCAGGGAAGCTTTCTTT	CASSTGHSREAFF
TRBV19	TRBJ2-7	-	-	TGTGCCAGTAGTAAACAGGGTTACGAGCAGTACTTC	CASSKQGYEQYF
TRBV3-1/TRBV3-2	TRBJ1-2	-	-	TGTGCCAGCAGCCAAGTAAACAGGGTGATCAACTATGGCTACACCTTC	CASSQVNRVINYGYTF
TRBV6-2/TRBV6-3	TRBJ1-5	-	TRBD1	TGTGCCAGCAGTTCTTGGGACAGGGGCAATCAGCCCCAGCATTTT	CASSSWDRGNQPQHF
TRBV12-3/TRBV12-4	TRBJ1-1	-	TRBD1	TGTGCCAGCAGTGGGACAGAAGAAGCTTTCTTT	CASSGTEEAFF
TRBV2	TRBJ2-4	-	TRBD1	TGTGCCAGCAGTTCATCAACGACAGGGACGGCCAAAAACATTCAGTACTTC	CASSSSTTGTAKNIQYF
TRBV7-9	TRBJ1-1	many	-	TGTGCCAGCAGCCTCCGCCGGAGTGAGACTGAAGCTTTCTTT	CASSLRRSETEAFF
TRBV24-1	TRBJ2-7	-	TRBD1	TGTGCCACCAGTGACCCTGGGACAGGGGGTGAGCAGTACTTC	CATSDPGTGGEQYF
TRBV12-5	TRBJ2-3	once	-	TGTGCTAGTGGGCAACAGGGAAATACGCAGTATTTT	CASGQQGNTQYF
TRBV7-2	TRBJ2-1	-	TRBD2	TGTGCCAGCAGCCAACTAGCGGGGATCTACAATGAGCAGTTCTTC	CASSQLAGIYNEQFF
TRBV6-2/TRBV6-3	TRBJ1-5	-	TRBD1	TGTGCCAGCAGCCTGGACAGGGGGCCGGACCAGCCCCAGCATTTT	CASSLDRGPDQPQHF
TRBV30	TRBJ1-2	-	-	TGTGCCTGGAGTGTTCAATATGGCTACACCTTC	CAWSVQYGYTF
TRBV7-9	TRBJ2-7	-	TRBD1	TGTGCCAGCAGCCCCCGGGACAGGTTTTTTGAGCAGTACTTC	CASSPRDRFFEQYF
TRBV7-6	TRBJ1-4	-	-	TGTGCCAGCAGCCCGAACGGGGGTGCTAATGAAAAACTGTTTTTT	CASSPNGGANEKLFF
TRBV10-3	TRBJ2-7	-	-	TGTGCCATCAGGTCTGGAGGCGAGCAGTACTTC	CAIRSGGEQYF
TRBV19	TRBJ2-1	-	-	TGTGCCAGTAGCCCAATAGGGGGTAATGAGCAGTTCTTC	CASSPIGGNEQFF
TRBV3-1/TRBV3-2	TRBJ1-2	once	TRBD1	TGTGCCAGCAGCCAAGGGGACAGCTATGGCTACACCTTC	CASSQGDSYGYTF
TRBV21-1	TRBJ1-4	-	-	TGTGCCAGCAGCAAGTCAGGGGGCGCGAGGGTTCATAGTGAAAAACTGTTTTTT	CASSKSGGARVHSEKLFF
TRBV5-1	TRBJ1-3	-	TRBD1	TGCGCCAGCAGCTGGGGGGACAGCTCTGGAAACACCATATATTTT	CASSWGDSSGNTIYF
TRBV5-1	TRBJ1-6	-	-	TGCGCCAGCAGCTTGGCAACAGGGAATAATTCACCCCTCCACTTT	CASSLATGNNSPLHF
TRBV7-6	TRBJ1-4	-	TRBD1	TGTGCCAGCAGCTCCATACGACAGGGGGCGCGTGAAAAACTGTTTTTT	CASSSIRQGAREKLFF
TRBV9	TRBJ1-6	few	-	TGTGCCAGCAGCGTAGAGGGCAGGGGTAATTCACCCCTCCACTTT	CASSVEGRGNSPLHF
TRBV4-3	TRBJ1-1	-	-	TGCGCCAGCAGCCCTTGGCGGGACACTGAAGCTTTCTTT	CASSPWRDTEAFF
TRBV7-6	TRBJ1-1	-	TRBD1	TGTGCCAGCAGCTTAGATTTTGGACAGGGGTACACTGAAGCTTTCTTT	CASSLDFGQGYTEAFF
TRBV7-8	TRBJ1-6	-	-	TGTGCCAGCAGCCGAACCCGGGACATCTATAATTCACCCCTCCACTTT	CASSRTRDIYNSPLHF
TRBV29-1	TRBJ1-2	-	-	TGCAGCGTTGGGGCAGATAAGAACTATGGCTACACCTTC	CSVGADKNYGYTF
TRBV19	TRBJ1-2	-	-	TGTGCCAGTAGTATTGACGGAGGGGAAGGATATGGCTACACCTTC	CASSIDGGEGYGYTF
TRBV30	TRBJ1-1	few	TRBD1	TGTGCCTGGAGTGCGACAGGGGCGAACACTGAAGCTTTCTTT	CAWSATGANTEAFF
TRBV4-3	TRBJ1-1	once	-	TGCGCCAGCAGCCAAGATCAACAGGTATCCACTGAAGCTTTCTTT	CASSQDQQVSTEAFF